This T cell receptor (beta chain) was identified in a study of CD8 T cells in ankylosing spondylitis. This clonotype was observed once. No antigen is known for it. TCR beta libraries were made by quantitative 5'-RACE with molecular barcodes. TCRdb re-called the 5' RACE reads through MiXCR, storing one row per CDR3 protein. The repertoire holds under 300,000 distinct CDR3 sequences, with about a sixth as singletons. Study-level findings and limits: Disease-linked clones reportedly showed significant enrichment in matched ankylosing spondylitis synovial fluid. Among TCR beta sequences, a motif of eight highly homologous variants appeared characteristic of ankylosing spondylitis blood.

The CDR3 contains 14 residues. V gave up 10 bases and J gave up 3 bases; unmatched junction bases: 10. Specimen: blood, either unsorted or a sorted T cell fraction (not recorded which). The sequence came from a male donor with ankylosing spondylitis or in good health (not recorded which). The chain links TRBV12-3 or TRBV12-4 to TRBJ2-7; 9 positions match TRBD1. The CDR3 protein is CATGTGQGVYEQYF. For the CDR3, the DNA is TGTGCCACCGGGACGGGACAGGGAGTCTACGAGCAGTACTTC.